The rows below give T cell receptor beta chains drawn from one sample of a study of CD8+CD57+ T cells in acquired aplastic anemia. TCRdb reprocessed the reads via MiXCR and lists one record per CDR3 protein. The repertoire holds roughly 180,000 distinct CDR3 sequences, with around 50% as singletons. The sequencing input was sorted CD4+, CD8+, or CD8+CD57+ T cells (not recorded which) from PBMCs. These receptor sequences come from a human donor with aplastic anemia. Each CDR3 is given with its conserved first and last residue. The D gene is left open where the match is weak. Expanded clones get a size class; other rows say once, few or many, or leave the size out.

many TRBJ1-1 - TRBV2 TGTGCCAGCATAATGAGGGGGATGAACACTGAAGCTTTCTTT CASIMRGMNTEAFF
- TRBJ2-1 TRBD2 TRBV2 TGTGCCAGCAGTGTTCTAGCGGGGGCTTCCAATGAGCAGTTCTTC CASSVLAGASNEQFF
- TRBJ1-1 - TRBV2 TGTGCCAGCAGTGAAACCGGAGCGAGGGTCACTGAAGCTTTCTTT CASSETGARVTEAFF
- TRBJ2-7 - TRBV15 TGTGCCACCAGCAGCAGCTACGAGCAGTACTTC CATSSSYEQYF
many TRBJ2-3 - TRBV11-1 TGTGCCAGCAGCTTGTCCCGGGGGGCTATCACAGATACGCAGTATTTT CASSLSRGAITDTQYF
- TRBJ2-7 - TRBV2 TGTGCCAGCAGGCTGGACAGTTTTTACGTTGACGAGCAGTACTTC CASRLDSFYVDEQYF
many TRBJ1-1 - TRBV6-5 TGTGCCAGCAGTTACGGTACCATTAGGGAAGCTTTCTTT CASSYGTIREAFF
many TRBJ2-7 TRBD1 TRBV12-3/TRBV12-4 TGTGCCAGCAGTCCACGTAAGGGGGCAACCCACGAGCAGTACTTC CASSPRKGATHEQYF
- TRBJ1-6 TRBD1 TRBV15 TGTGCCACCAGCAGCTCGACAGGGAACAATTCACCCCTCCACTTT CATSSSTGNNSPLHF
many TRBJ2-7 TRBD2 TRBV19 TGTGCCACGATGGGACTAGCGGGGTACGAGCAGTACTTC CATMGLAGYEQYF
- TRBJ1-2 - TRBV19 TGTGCCAGTAGTGAGGAACACCTCTATGGCTACACCTTC CASSEEHLYGYTF
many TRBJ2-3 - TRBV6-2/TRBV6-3 TGTGCCAGCAGTTACCGGCGGCCACAAGGTTCAGATACGCAGTATTTT CASSYRRPQGSDTQYF
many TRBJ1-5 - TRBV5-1 TGCGCCAGCAGCTTGGGTGCTAAGGGGATTCTTGATCAGCCCCAGCATTTT CASSLGAKGILDQPQHF
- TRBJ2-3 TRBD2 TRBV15 TGTGCCACCAGCAGTTTGAGCGGGAGTCAAGATACGCAGTATTTT CATSSLSGSQDTQYF
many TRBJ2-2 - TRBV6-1 TGTGCCAGCAGGATGGGGTCCACCGGGGAGCTGTTTTTT CASRMGSTGELFF
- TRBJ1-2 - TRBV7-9 TGTGCCAGCAGCTTGGATGGCAGGGTCGCCGAGGGCTACACCTTC CASSLDGRVAEGYTF
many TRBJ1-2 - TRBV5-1 TGCGCCAGCAGCTTGGGGGGATCGAACTATGGCTACACCTTC CASSLGGSNYGYTF
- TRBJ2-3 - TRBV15 TGTGCCACCAGCAGAGATAGGCTAGCGAGCACAGATACGCAGTATTTT CATSRDRLASTDTQYF
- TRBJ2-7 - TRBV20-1 TGCAGTGCTAGCAGCCAAGCGGGCTCCTACGAGCAGTACTTC CSASSQAGSYEQYF
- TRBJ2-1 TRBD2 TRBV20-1 TGCAGTGCTAGTTTATTGGGGGGGGTCGATGAGCAGTTCTTC CSASLLGGVDEQFF
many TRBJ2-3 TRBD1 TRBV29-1 TGCAGCGTTGCCACCGGGACAGGGAGAACAGATACGCAGTATTTT CSVATGTGRTDTQYF
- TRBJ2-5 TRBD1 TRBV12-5 TGTGCTAGTGGTTTGGGGACAGGGCCGGGGACCCAGTACTTC CASGLGTGPGTQYF
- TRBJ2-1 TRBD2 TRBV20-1 TGCAGTGCTTCGGGGACAAGCGGGGGCCAAAACGGGCAGTTCTTC CSASGTSGGQNGQFF